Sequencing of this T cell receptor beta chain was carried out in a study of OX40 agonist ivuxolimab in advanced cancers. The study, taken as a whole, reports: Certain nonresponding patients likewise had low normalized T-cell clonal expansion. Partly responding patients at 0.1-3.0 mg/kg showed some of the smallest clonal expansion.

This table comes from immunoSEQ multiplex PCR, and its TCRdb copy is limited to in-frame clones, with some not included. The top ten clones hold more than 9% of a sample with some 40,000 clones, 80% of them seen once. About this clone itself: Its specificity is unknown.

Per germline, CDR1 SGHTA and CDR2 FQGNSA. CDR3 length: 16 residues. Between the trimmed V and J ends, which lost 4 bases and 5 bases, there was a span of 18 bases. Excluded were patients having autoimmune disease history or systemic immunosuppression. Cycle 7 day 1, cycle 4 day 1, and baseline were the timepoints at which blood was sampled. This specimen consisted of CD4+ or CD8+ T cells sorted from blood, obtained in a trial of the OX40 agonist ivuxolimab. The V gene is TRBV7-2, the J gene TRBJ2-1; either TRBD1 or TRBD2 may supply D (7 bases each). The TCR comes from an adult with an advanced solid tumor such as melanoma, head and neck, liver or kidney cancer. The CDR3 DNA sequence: TGTGCCAGCAGCTCCCCGGGGAGGGGGCCCAACAATGAGCAGTTCTTC. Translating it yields CASSSPGRGPNNEQFF.